The clone carrying this TCR beta chain turned up a few times. Its specificity is unknown. V was shortened by 2 bases and J by 5 bases, with 12 bases between the two germline ends. Germline CDR1 MGHRA, CDR2 YSYEKL. The CDR3 consists of 14 residues. These data are taken from a study of T-cell memory formation after mild COVID-19. Study-wide results and caveats: Clones that contracted from day 15 to 85 had balanced CD4/CD8; later expanders were CD4+ biased.

MiXCR, run by TCRdb on the 5' RACE reads, gives a single entry per CDR3 protein. This table holds around 200,000 distinct CDR3 sequences, approximately 17% found once. The sample was PBMCs or a T cell subset sorted from them (not recorded which). The chain has TRBV4-1 and TRBJ2-5; TRBD2 is a possible D gene (6 bases). The receptor's source is a man aged 18 to 35 who had mild COVID-19 (a few samples of this study predate the infection). Cell type and time point are not known. CDR3 amino acids: CASSQQGLRETQYF. The CDR3 DNA sequence: TGCGCCAGCAGCCAACAGGGACTTCGGGAGACCCAGTACTTC.